One and the same sample provided the 3 T cell receptor beta chains below, sequenced in a study of blood T cell repertoires in COVID-19. Produced via immunoSEQ multiplex PCR; TCRdb's table is partial and in-frame only. The sample records about 250,000 clones, 70% to 90% being singletons. The specimen sequenced was peripheral blood. All receptors derive from a woman aged 25 to 45 with COVID-19, enrolled during active disease.

V and J are TRBV2 and TRBJ1-2, with D possibly TRBD1 on 6 matching bases. The germline gives CDR1 SNHLY, CDR2 FYNNEI. The CDR3 extends over 14 amino acids. Trimming pared 6 bases from V and 4 bases from J, leaving 15 bases between. The CDR3 protein is CASRDNRETYGYTF. CDR3 coding DNA: TGTGCCAGCAGGGACAACAGGGAAACCTATGGCTACACCTTC.

The V call is TRBV4-2, the J call TRBJ2-7, with 12 bases matching TRBD2. This CDR3 comprises 20 residues. The V gene end was trimmed by 4 bases and the J gene end by 5 bases; junction bases not matched to a gene: 21. Looked up from germline, CDR1 is LGHNA and CDR2 is YNFKEQ. The CDR3 sequence: CASSPRLTRASGGAQDEQYF. CDR3 DNA sequence: TGTGCCAGCAGCCCGCGCTTAACTCGAGCTAGCGGGGGGGCCCAGGACGAGCAGTACTTC.

This chain connects TRBV18 to TRBJ1-2, with 7 bases matching TRBD1. CDR3 length: 12 residues. CDR1 and CDR2 from the germline V gene are KGHSH and LQKENI. J was trimmed by 6 bases and V by 5 bases; bases with no gene match: 3. The CDR3 reads CASSSTGDGYTF. As DNA, the CDR3 is TGTGCCAGCTCATCTACAGGGGATGGCTACACCTTC.